The 7 T cell receptor beta chains presented below share a single source sample, sequenced in a study of PD-1 blockade in classical Hodgkin lymphoma (dated by TCRdb to the early 2020s). The library came from the immunoSEQ multiplex PCR assay. The immuneACCESS repertoire file appears here via TCRdb, limited to in-frame rearrangements. These files lack a portion of the clones; in checked studies, under half of the deficit traces to unresolved V genes, and the cause of the others is not known. Counted in this sample were roughly 56,000 clones; around nine tenths of them appeared once. Jointly, the top ten make up 5% to 6% of the sample. The time point label, as the study defines it: cycle 2 day 1 (C2D1) of nivolumab. Every trial patient had relapsed following autologous stem cell transplantation, and prior brentuximab vedotin exposure was what differed among cohorts A, B and C. The specimen comprised peripheral blood mononuclear cells (PBMCs), sampled before the second cycle of nivolumab. Every receptor here comes from a human donor with classical Hodgkin lymphoma.

This clone was seen a few times. The V and J genes are TRBV30 and TRBJ1-1; D remains unclear. The V end lost 1 base, the J end lost 4 bases, and 7 bases lay between the germline ends. CDR3 length equals 12 residues. Germline CDR1 GTSNPN, CDR2 SVGIG (reference sequence). The CDR3: CAWSALGTEAFF. As DNA, the CDR3 is TGTGCCTGGAGTGCCCTGGGCACTGAAGCTTTCTTT.

The gene calls are TRBV5-1 and TRBJ2-5; 11 bases agree with TRBD1. This CDR3 has 16 amino acids. The J segment lost 5 bases and the V segment lost 1 base, leaving 7 bases of the junction unmatched. Germline V gives CDR1 SGHRS, CDR2 YFSETQ. The CDR3 loop is CASSLFGTGGSETQYF. The CDR3 coding sequence is TGCGCCAGCAGCTTGTTCGGGACAGGGGGGTCGGAGACCCAGTACTTC.

The DNA for the CDR3 is TGTGCCAGCCGGCCCCCGGGAGGGCTCGCTGGAAACACCATATATTTT. Its protein is CASRPPGGLAGNTIYF. The chain is built from TRBV2 and TRBJ1-3; D not resolved. Germline V gene lookup returns CDR1 SNHLY and CDR2 FYNNEI. The CDR3 runs 16 residues. V was pared by 8 bases and J by 2 bases, with 19 bases between.

V gene TRBV7-9 combines with J gene TRBJ2-1; D is unclear. CDR3 size: 12 residues. V was cut by 1 base and J by 6 bases, with 4 bases left in between. Germline V CDR1 and CDR2: SEHNR, FQNEAQ (reference sequence). The CDR3 DNA is TGTGCCAGCAGCTTAGGGGTCAATGAGCAGTTCTTC. It encodes CASSLGVNEQFF.

This clone has just one count. The chain joins TRBV7-2 to TRBJ2-7; possible D gene TRBD2, 5 bases. V lost 2 bases, J lost 2 bases, and 16 bases lay in between. Germline V CDR1 and CDR2: SGHTA, FQGNSA. The CDR3 is 16 amino acids. CDR3 DNA sequence: TGTGCCAGCAGCTTACCATCATACGGGGTTCCCTACGAGCAGTACTTC. The encoded protein is CASSLPSYGVPYEQYF. Full variable domain (outside the CDR3, taken from reference TRBV7-2 and TRBJ2-7): GAGVSQSPSNKVTEKGKDVELRCDPISGHTALYWYRQSLGQGLEFLIYFQGNSAPDKSGLPSDRFSAERTGGSVSTLTIQRTQQEDSAVYLCASSLPSYGVPYEQYFGPGTRLTVT.

The chain links TRBV28 to TRBJ1-1; 7 bases line up with TRBD1. The ends lost 5 bases at V and 0 bases at J; junction bases unmatched: 3. There are 14 residues in the CDR3. Per the germline V gene, CDR1 is MDHEN and CDR2 is SYDVKM. CDR3 DNA: TGTGCCAGCAGTCAAGGGGGCCTGAACACTGAAGCTTTCTTT. Its translation: CASSQGGLNTEAFF.

CDR3 loop: CASSLVPDSGYEQYF. The CDR3 region has the DNA TGTGCCAGCAGCTTAGTCCCCGACAGCGGATACGAGCAGTACTTC. The genes are TRBV7-2 and TRBJ2-7; D may correspond to TRBD1 or TRBD2 (5 bases each). Looked up from germline, CDR1 is SGHTA and CDR2 is FQGNSA. The V and J ends lost 1 base and 4 bases respectively, with 14 bases between them. CDR3 size: 15 residues. The full variable domain, in which reference TRBV7-2 and TRBJ2-7 provide the parts outside the CDR3, is GAGVSQSPSNKVTEKGKDVELRCDPISGHTALYWYRQSLGQGLEFLIYFQGNSAPDKSGLPSDRFSAERTGGSVSTLTIQRTQQEDSAVYLCASSLVPDSGYEQYFGPGTRLTVT.